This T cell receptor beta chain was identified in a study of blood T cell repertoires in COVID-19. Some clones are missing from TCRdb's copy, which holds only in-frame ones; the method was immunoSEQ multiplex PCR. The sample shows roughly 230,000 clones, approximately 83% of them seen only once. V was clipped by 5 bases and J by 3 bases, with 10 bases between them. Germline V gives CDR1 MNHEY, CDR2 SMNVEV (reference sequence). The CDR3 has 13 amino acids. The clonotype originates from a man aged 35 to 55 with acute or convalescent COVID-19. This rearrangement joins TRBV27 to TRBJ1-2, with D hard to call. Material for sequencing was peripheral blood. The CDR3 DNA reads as TGTGCCAGCAGTCCTCGACGGGACTATGGCTACACCTTC. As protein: CASSPRRDYGYTF.